This TCR beta chain was identified in a study of blood T cell repertoires in COVID-19. In the study overall: The United States, Italy and Spain supplied acute and convalescent COVID-19 samples. T cells, B-cell-depleted T cells, or PBMCs provided the cDNA or gDNA that served as material.

The repertoire was sequenced with immunoSEQ multiplex PCR; TCRdb's copy has only in-frame clones and lacks some. The table includes hundreds of thousands of clones, around 87% detected once. The V gene's germline CDR1 is SGHAT and CDR2 FQNNGV. The CDR3 length is 15 residues. V lost 0 bases, J lost 1 base, and 0 bases stayed unmatched. This clonotype originated in a man in his 70s with acute or convalescent COVID-19. The sequencing sample was made of peripheral blood. This chain uses TRBV11-2 with TRBJ2-3; 8 positions agree with TRBD2. The CDR3 here is CASSLDGGGTDTQYF. CDR3 coding DNA: TGTGCCAGCAGCTTAGACGGGGGGGGCACAGATACGCAGTATTTT.